This TCR beta chain originates from a study of blood T cell repertoires in COVID-19. Study in general: Spain, Italy and the United States supplied samples that represented acute and convalescent COVID-19.

Germline V gives CDR1 LGHDT, CDR2 YNNKEL (reference sequence). The CDR3 has 16 residues. V shed 2 bases and J shed 5 bases, with 16 bases lying between them. Seattle participants joined during active infection and were tracked over time. Original handling: Amplification of reference gene primers provided the estimated nucleated cell counts. Sequenced by immunoSEQ multiplex PCR; TCRdb stores in-frame clones only, minus some. V and J calls and clone size are given by that table; D and trimming were obtained from the DNA. The data show some 300,000 clones, roughly 90% seen once. The chain links TRBV3-1 (or the pseudogene TRBV3-2) to TRBJ1-3, with a possible D match to TRBD1 (5 bases). This receptor was taken from a woman in her twenties or thirties with COVID-19, enrolled during active disease. Sequencing was done on a sample of peripheral blood. The CDR3 DNA follows: TGTGCCAGCAGCCAAATCCCCGGGGGGAAACGAAACACCATATATTTT. Protein: CASSQIPGGKRNTIYF.